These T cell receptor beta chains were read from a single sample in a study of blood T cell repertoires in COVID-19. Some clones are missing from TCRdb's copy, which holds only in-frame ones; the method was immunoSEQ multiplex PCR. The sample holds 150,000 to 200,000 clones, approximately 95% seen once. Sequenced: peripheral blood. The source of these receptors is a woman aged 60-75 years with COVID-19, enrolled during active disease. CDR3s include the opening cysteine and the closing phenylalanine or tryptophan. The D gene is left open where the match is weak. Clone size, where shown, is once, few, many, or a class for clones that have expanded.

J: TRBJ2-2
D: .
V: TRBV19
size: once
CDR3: CASSRGLGATGELFF
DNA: TGTGCCAGTAGTAGGGGACTCGGTGCCACCGGGGAGCTGTTTTTT

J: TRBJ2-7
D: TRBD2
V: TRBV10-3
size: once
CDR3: CATTGTSGGYEQYF
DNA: TGTGCCACCACGGGGACTAGCGGGGGTTACGAGCAGTACTTC

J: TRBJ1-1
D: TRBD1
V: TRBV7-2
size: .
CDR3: CASSRQGGNTEAFF
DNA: TGTGCCAGCAGCAGACAGGGGGGGAACACTGAAGCTTTCTTT

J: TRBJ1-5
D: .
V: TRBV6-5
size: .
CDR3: CASSSGDYQPQHF
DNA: TGTGCCAGCAGTTCGGGGGATTATCAGCCCCAGCATTTT

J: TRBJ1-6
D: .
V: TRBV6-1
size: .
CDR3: CASSERGLRSPLHF
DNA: TGTGCCAGCAGTGAAAGGGGGTTACGTTCACCCCTCCACTTT

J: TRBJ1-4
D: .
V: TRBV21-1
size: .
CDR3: CASSKGPRDRANEKLFF
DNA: TGTGCCAGCAGCAAAGGACCCCGGGACAGGGCGAATGAAAAACTGTTTTTT

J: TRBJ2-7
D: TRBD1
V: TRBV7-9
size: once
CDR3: CASSPRQGTYEQYF
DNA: TGTGCCAGCAGCCCCAGACAGGGTACCTACGAGCAGTACTTC

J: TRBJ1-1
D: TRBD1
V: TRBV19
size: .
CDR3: CASSYQGENTEAFF
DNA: TGTGCCAGTAGCTACCAGGGGGAGAACACTGAAGCTTTCTTT

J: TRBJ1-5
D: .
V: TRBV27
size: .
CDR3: CASSWEGLPNQPQHF
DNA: TGTGCCAGCAGTTGGGAGGGGTTGCCTAATCAGCCCCAGCATTTT

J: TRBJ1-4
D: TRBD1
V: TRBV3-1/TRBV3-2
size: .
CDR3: CASRGAGEKLFF
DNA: TGTGCCTCCAGGGGGGCAGGTGAAAAACTGTTTTTT

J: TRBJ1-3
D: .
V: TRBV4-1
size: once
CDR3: CASSQVGRGGNTIYF
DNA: TGCGCCAGCAGCCAAGTTGGTCGAGGAGGAAACACCATATATTTT

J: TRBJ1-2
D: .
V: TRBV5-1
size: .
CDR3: CASSLGSTGATNYGYTF
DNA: TGCGCCAGCAGCTTGGGATCGACAGGCGCCACTAACTATGGCTACACCTTC

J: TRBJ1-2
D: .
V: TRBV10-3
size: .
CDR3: CAIRPSIGGAYGYTF
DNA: TGTGCCATCAGGCCTTCGATAGGGGGAGCTTATGGCTACACCTTC

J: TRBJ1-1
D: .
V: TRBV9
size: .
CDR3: CASSVELNTGLSGTEAFF
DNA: TGTGCCAGCAGCGTAGAGCTGAATACAGGGTTGTCTGGGACTGAAGCTTTCTTT

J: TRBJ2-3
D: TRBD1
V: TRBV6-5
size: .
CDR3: CASRIGTARTDTQYF
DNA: TGTGCCAGCAGGATCGGGACAGCCCGCACAGATACGCAGTATTTT

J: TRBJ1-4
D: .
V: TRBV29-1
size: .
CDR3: CSGWDTRNEKLFF
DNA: TGCAGCGGATGGGACACAAGAAATGAAAAACTGTTTTTT

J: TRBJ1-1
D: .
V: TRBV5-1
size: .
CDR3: CASSLGTVNTEAFF
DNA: TGCGCCAGCAGCTTGGGGACAGTTAACACTGAAGCTTTCTTT

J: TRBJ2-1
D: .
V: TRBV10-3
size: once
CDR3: CAIRPGPNREWDNEQFF
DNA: TGTGCCATCAGACCCGGACCTAACAGGGAGTGGGATAATGAGCAGTTCTTC

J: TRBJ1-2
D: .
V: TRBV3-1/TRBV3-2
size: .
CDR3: CASSRRQSSPGYTF
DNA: TGTGCCAGCAGCAGACGACAGTCGTCCCCTGGCTACACCTTC

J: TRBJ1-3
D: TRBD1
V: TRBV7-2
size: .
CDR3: CASSLARGGTGNTIYF
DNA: TGTGCCAGCAGCTTAGCGCGAGGGGGCACTGGAAACACCATATATTTT

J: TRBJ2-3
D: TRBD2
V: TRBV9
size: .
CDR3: CASSARGGGATDTQYF
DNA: TGTGCCAGCAGCGCCCGGGGCGGGGGGGCCACAGATACGCAGTATTTT

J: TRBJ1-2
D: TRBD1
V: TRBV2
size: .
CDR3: CASSQDRSTPVYGYTF
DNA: TGTGCCAGCAGTCAGGACAGGTCAACTCCCGTCTATGGCTACACCTTC

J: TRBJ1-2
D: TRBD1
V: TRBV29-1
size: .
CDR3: CSVAGGTEALGYTF
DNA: TGCAGCGTCGCTGGGGGGACAGAAGCTTTAGGCTACACCTTC

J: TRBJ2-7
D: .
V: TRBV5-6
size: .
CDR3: CASSPPGGGEQYF
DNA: TGTGCCAGCAGCCCCCCCGGGGGTGGCGAGCAGTACTTC

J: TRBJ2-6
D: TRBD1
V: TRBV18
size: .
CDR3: CASSRNTGQGASGANVLTF
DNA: TGTGCCAGCTCCCGAAATACGGGACAGGGGGCCTCTGGGGCCAACGTCCTGACTTTC

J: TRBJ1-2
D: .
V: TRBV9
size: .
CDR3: CASSVGAGNHYGYTF
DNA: TGTGCCAGCAGCGTAGGTGCAGGTAATCACTATGGCTACACCTTC

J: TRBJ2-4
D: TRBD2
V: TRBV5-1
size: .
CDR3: CASSLGGRKNIQYF
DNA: TGCGCCAGCAGCCTGGGGGGGAGGAAAAACATTCAGTACTTC

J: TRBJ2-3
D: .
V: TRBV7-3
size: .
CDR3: CASGLSRDTQYF
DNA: TGTGCCAGCGGCTTGTCCCGAGATACGCAGTATTTT

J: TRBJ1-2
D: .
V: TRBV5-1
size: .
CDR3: CASSLAGIEHYGYTF
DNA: TGCGCCAGCAGCTTGGCCGGTATAGAACACTATGGCTACACCTTC

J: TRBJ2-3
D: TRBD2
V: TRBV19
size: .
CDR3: CASSLLAGGVTDTQYF
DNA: TGTGCCAGTAGCCTATTGGCGGGGGGCGTAACAGATACGCAGTATTTT

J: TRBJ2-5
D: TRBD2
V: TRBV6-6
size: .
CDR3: CASSYLAGGLETQYF
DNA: TGTGCCAGCAGTTACTTAGCGGGGGGTTTAGAGACCCAGTACTTC

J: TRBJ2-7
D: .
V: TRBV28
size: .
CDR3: CASRPWGGRKKDEQYF
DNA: TGTGCCAGCCGACCTTGGGGGGGGCGGAAAAAGGACGAGCAGTACTTC

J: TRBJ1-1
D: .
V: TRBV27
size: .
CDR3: CASSFARDYTEAFF
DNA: TGTGCCAGCAGTTTTGCGCGGGATTACACTGAAGCTTTCTTT

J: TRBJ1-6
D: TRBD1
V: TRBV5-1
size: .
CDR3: CASSLGQGADSPLHF
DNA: TGCGCCAGCAGCCTGGGACAGGGGGCGGATTCACCCCTCCACTTT

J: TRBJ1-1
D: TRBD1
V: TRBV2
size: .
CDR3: CASSGYRGTEAFF
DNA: TGTGCCAGCAGTGGATACAGGGGCACTGAAGCTTTCTTT

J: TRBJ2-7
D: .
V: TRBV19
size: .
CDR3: CASSIDGGGLTSYEQYF
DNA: TGTGCCAGTAGTATAGATGGAGGGGGCCTAACATCCTACGAGCAGTACTTC

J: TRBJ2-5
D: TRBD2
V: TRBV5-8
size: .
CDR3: CASSHGGGMETQYF
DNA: TGTGCCAGCAGCCATGGGGGGGGGATGGAGACCCAGTACTTC

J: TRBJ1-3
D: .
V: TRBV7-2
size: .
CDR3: CASSLGTLGNTIYF
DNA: TGTGCCAGCAGCTTAGGGACACTTGGAAACACCATATATTTT

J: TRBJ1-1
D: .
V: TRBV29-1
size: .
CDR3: CSVEDRTGKAEAFF
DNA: TGCAGCGTGGAAGACAGAACAGGGAAGGCTGAAGCTTTCTTT

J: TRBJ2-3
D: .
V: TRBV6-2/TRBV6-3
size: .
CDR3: CASSPLQGITDTQYF
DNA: TGTGCCAGCAGTCCCCTCCAGGGTATCACAGATACGCAGTATTTT